This entry concerns a single T cell receptor (beta chain). Its specificity is not known. The data were obtained in a study of T cells in Graves' hyperthyroidism and ophthalmopathy. Findings and caveats of the study: A 13 V-J model separated ophthalmopathy from stable hyperthyroidism.

V lost 2 bases to trimming and J lost 7 bases, with 15 bases between them. This CDR3 spans 14 amino acids. Looked up from germline, CDR1 is SNHLY and CDR2 is FYNNEI. What was amplified from RNA transcripts were TCR beta CDR3 regions. During a first-round RT-PCR of the TCR CDR3, the HTBI primer set was used. TCRdb re-derived calls from the multiplex PCR reads in MiXCR, one entry per CDR3 protein. Found here are roughly 500,000 distinct CDR3 sequences, approximately 49% of them singletons; the top ten hold about 45%. The chain uses TRBV2 and TRBJ2-7; no clear D gene. Sequenced material: peripheral blood or thyroid tissue (not recorded which). The receptor was isolated from an adult woman with Graves' disease, either hyperthyroidism or ophthalmopathy (not recorded which). CDR3: CASSESYLLGEQYF. The DNA for the CDR3 is TGTGCCAGCAGTGAATCCTATCTCCTGGGGGAGCAGTACTTC.